These 9 T cell receptor beta chains were sequenced from one sample in a study of PD-1 blockade in classical Hodgkin lymphoma. Time point described: cycle 4 day 1 (C4D1), after 5 to 7 weeks of nivolumab. Every patient relapsed after autologous stem cell transplantation, and brentuximab vedotin exposure varied. Profiling relied on immunoSEQ multiplex PCR, and the TCRdb table lists in-frame clones only, not all of them. The repertoire holds tens of thousands of clones, with more than 75% as singletons. Sequenced here: peripheral blood mononuclear cells (PBMCs), sampled before the fourth cycle of nivolumab. The receptors come from a human donor with classical Hodgkin lymphoma.

The rearrangement uses TRBV28 and TRBJ1-1; D ambiguous. The germline V and J ends were trimmed by 6 bases and 4 bases, with 15 bases remaining between them. This CDR3 is built from 14 residues. Per the germline V gene, CDR1 is MDHEN and CDR2 is SYDVKM. CDR3 bases: TGTGCCAGCAGCCCCCCGGGGTTGAGCACTGAAGCTTTCTTT. Protein: CASSPPGLSTEAFF. Full variable domain (remainder filled in from reference TRBV28 and TRBJ1-1): DVKVTQSSRYLVKRTGEKVFLECVQDMDHENMFWYRQDPGLGLRLIYFSYDVKMKEKGDIPEGYSVSREKKERFSLILESASTNQTSMYLCASSPPGLSTEAFFGQGTRLTVV.

V usage is TRBV4-1 and J usage is TRBJ1-1, with D uncertain. The CDR3 is 13 amino acids. The germline CDR1 and CDR2 sequences are MGHRA and YSYEKL. V lost 5 bases to trimming and J lost 1 base, with 8 bases between them. The CDR3 coding sequence is TGCGCCAGCAGCAATACCGGGAACACTGAAGCTTTCTTT. It yields the protein CASSNTGNTEAFF.

This rearrangement joins TRBV6-9 to TRBJ2-3; the D call may be TRBD1 or TRBD2 (5 bases each). The CDR3 extends over 14 amino acids. Germline assignment: CDR1 MNHGY and CDR2 SVAAGI. V was trimmed by 9 bases and J by 2 bases, leaving 15 bases between them. CDR3 bases: TGTGCCAGAGCCGGGACCACCCACACAGATACGCAGTATTTT. Translated, it gives CARAGTTHTDTQYF.

This rearrangement joins TRBV7-9 to TRBJ1-5; D call uncertain. V shed 1 base and J shed 3 bases, with 7 bases lying between them. The CDR3 runs 14 residues. The germline V gene has CDR1 SEHNR and CDR2 FQNEAQ (reference sequence). Here the CDR3 reads CASSLDGFNQPQHF. The CDR3, as DNA: TGTGCCAGCAGCTTAGACGGTTTCAATCAGCCCCAGCATTTT.

The J gene is TRBJ1-1, the V gene TRBV28; TRBD1 matches 8 bases. Germline assignment: CDR1 MDHEN and CDR2 SYDVKM. The V segment lost 0 bases and the J segment 10 bases; nucleotides outside the gene matches: 4. The CDR3 is 13 amino acids. The CDR3 DNA follows: TGTGCCAGCAGTTTATGGCAGGGGGCGGGAGCTTTCTTT. Translation: CASSLWQGAGAFF. Complete variable domain (other parts from reference TRBV28 and TRBJ1-1): DVKVTQSSRYLVKRTGEKVFLECVQDMDHENMFWYRQDPGLGLRLIYFSYDVKMKEKGDIPEGYSVSREKKERFSLILESASTNQTSMYLCASSLWQGAGAFFGQGTRLTVV.

This chain joins TRBV11-2 and TRBJ2-6, with no clear D. CDR3 length: 16 residues. Germline V gene sequence: CDR1 SGHAT, CDR2 FQNNGV. The V end lost 3 bases, the J end lost 1 base, and 10 bases lay between the germline ends. CDR3 in DNA: TGTGCCAGCAGCTTCCTTGTAGGTTCTGGGGCCAACGTCCTGACTTTC. This sequence encodes CASSFLVGSGANVLTF.

This clone was counted a few times. The V and J genes are TRBV5-1 and TRBJ1-2; no reliable D call. The CDR3 is made up of 15 amino acids. Germline V gene lookup returns CDR1 SGHRS and CDR2 YFSETQ. Trimming cost V 0 bases and J 6 bases, with 15 bases left between them. This CDR3 is CASSLDLTQINGYTF. The CDR3 DNA sequence: TGCGCCAGCAGCTTGGACCTTACACAAATCAATGGCTACACCTTC. Complete variable domain (other parts from reference TRBV5-1 and TRBJ1-2): KAGVTQTPRYLIKTRGQQVTLSCSPISGHRSVSWYQQTPGQGLQFLFEYFSETQRNKGNFPGRFSGRQFSNSRSEMNVSTLELGDSALYLCASSLDLTQINGYTFGSGTRLTVV.

CDR3 in amino acids: CASSVGGVYEQYF. In DNA form, the CDR3 reads TGTGCCAGCAGCGTAGGGGGGGTCTACGAGCAGTACTTC. The rearrangement joins TRBV9 to TRBJ2-7, with D maybe TRBD2 (6 bases). V was clipped by 0 bases and J by 3 bases, with 7 bases between them. Germline-derived CDR1 and CDR2 are SGDLS and YYNGEE. The CDR3 covers 13 residues.

V is TRBV9 and J is TRBJ2-1; 9 nucleotides align to TRBD2. V trimming: 5 bases; J trimming: 4 bases; junction bases outside the gene matches: 7. The CDR3 loop spans 15 amino acids. The germline V gene has CDR1 SGDLS and CDR2 YYNGEE. This CDR3 is CASSRSGGFYNEQFF. DNA of the CDR3: TGTGCCAGCAGTCGGAGCGGGGGGTTTTACAATGAGCAGTTCTTC.